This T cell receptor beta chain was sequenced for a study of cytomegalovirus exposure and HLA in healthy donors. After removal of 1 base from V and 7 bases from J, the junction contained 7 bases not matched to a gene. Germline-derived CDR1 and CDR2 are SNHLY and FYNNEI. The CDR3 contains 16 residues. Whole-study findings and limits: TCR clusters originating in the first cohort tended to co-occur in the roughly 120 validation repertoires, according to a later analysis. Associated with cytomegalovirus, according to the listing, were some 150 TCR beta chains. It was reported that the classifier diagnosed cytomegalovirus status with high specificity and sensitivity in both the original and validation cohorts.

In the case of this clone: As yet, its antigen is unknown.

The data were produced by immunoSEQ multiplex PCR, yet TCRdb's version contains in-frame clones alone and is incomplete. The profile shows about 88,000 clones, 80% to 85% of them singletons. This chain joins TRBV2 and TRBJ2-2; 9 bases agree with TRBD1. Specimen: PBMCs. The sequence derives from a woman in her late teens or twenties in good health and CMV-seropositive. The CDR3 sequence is CASSEGAGTGLGELFF. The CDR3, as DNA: TGTGCCAGCAGTGAAGGGGCAGGGACAGGGCTCGGGGAGCTGTTTTTT.